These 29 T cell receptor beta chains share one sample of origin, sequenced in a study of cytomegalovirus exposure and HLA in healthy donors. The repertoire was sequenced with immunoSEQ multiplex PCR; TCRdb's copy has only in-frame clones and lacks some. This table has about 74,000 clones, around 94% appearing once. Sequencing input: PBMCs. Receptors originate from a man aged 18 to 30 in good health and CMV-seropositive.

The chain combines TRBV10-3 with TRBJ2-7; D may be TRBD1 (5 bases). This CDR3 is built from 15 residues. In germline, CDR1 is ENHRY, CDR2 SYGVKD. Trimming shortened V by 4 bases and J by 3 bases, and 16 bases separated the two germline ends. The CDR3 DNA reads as TGTGCCATCAGTGTTCAACAGGAGACCCTCTACGAGCAGTACTTC. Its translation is CAISVQQETLYEQYF.

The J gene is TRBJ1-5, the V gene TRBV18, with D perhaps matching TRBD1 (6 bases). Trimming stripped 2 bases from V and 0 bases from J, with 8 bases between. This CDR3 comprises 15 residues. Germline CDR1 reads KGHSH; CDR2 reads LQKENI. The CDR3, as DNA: TGTGCCAGCTCACCATCCAGGGGTAGCAATCAGCCCCAGCATTTT. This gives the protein CASSPSRGSNQPQHF.

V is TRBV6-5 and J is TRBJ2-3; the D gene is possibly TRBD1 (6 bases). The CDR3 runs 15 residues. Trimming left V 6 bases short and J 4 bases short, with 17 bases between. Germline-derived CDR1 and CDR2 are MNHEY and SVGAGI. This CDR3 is CASSIGQTGADTQYF. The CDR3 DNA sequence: TGTGCCAGCAGCATAGGACAGACCGGGGCAGATACGCAGTATTTT.

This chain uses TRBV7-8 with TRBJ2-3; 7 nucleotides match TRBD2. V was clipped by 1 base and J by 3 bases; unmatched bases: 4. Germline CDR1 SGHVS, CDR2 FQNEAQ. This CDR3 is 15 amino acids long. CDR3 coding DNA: TGTGCCAGCAGCTTAGTCAGCGGGAATACAGATACGCAGTATTTT. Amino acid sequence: CASSLVSGNTDTQYF. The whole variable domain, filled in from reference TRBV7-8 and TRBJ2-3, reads GAGVSQSPRYKVAKRGQDVALRCDPISGHVSLFWYQQALGQGPEFLTYFQNEAQLDKSGLPSDRFFAERPEGSVSTLKIQRTQQEDSAVYLCASSLVSGNTDTQYFGPGTRLTVL.

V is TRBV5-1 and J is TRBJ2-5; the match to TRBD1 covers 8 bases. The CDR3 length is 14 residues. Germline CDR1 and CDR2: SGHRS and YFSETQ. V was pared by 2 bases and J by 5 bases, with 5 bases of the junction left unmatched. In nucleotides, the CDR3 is TGCGCCAGCAGCTTTGGCAGGGGGCTGGAGACCCAGTACTTC. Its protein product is CASSFGRGLETQYF. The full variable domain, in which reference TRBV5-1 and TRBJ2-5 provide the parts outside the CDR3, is KAGVTQTPRYLIKTRGQQVTLSCSPISGHRSVSWYQQTPGQGLQFLFEYFSETQRNKGNFPGRFSGRQFSNSRSEMNVSTLELGDSALYLCASSFGRGLETQYFGPGTRLLVL.

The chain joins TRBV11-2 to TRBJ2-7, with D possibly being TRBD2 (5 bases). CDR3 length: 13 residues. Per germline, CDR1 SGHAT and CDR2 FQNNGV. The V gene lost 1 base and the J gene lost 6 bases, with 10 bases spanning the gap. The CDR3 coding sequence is TGTGCCAGCAGCTTAGGAGGGTCTGCCGAGCAGTACTTC. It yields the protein CASSLGGSAEQYF.

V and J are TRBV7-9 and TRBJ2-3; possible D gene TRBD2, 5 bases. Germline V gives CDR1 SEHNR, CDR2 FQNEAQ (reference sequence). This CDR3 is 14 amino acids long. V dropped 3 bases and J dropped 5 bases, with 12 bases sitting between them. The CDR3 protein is CASSFGPREDTQYF. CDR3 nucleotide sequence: TGTGCCAGCAGCTTCGGACCACGGGAAGATACGCAGTATTTT.

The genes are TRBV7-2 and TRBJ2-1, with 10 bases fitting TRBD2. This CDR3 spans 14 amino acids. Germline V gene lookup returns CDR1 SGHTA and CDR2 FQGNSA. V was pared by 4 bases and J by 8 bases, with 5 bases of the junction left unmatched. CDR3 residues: CASSWRAGGDEQFF. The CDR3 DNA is TGTGCCAGCAGCTGGCGAGCGGGAGGGGATGAGCAGTTCTTC.

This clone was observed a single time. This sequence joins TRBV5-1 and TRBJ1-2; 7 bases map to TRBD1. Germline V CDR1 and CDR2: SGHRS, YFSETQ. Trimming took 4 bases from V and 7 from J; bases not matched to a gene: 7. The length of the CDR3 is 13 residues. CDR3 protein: CASSREAGGGYTF. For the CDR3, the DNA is TGCGCCAGCAGCAGGGAGGCAGGGGGTGGCTACACCTTC.

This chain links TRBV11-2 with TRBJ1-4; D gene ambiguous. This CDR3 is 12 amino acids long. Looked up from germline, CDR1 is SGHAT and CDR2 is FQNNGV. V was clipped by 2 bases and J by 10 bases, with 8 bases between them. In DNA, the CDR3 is TGTGCCAGCAGCTTACTCGGTAGAAAACTGTTTTTT. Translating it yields CASSLLGRKLFF.

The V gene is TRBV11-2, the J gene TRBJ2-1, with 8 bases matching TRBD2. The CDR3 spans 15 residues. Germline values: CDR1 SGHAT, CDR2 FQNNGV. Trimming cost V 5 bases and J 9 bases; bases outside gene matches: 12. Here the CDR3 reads CASSPTTSASGEQFF. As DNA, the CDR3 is TGTGCCAGCAGCCCCACGACTAGCGCGAGCGGTGAGCAGTTCTTC.

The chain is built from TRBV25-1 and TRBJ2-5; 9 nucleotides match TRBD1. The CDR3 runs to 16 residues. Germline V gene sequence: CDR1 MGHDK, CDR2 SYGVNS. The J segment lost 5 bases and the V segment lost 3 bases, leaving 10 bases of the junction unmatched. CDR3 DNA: TGTGCCAGCAGTGATGGGGTGGGGACAGGGAGGGAGACCCAGTACTTC. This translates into CASSDGVGTGRETQYF.

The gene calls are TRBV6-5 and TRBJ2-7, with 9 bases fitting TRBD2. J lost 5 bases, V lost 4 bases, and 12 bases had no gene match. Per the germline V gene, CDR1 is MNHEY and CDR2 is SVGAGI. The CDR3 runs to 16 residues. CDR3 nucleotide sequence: TGTGCCAGCAGTTCAGATAGCGGGAGCGTCGAAAACGAGCAGTACTTC. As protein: CASSSDSGSVENEQYF.

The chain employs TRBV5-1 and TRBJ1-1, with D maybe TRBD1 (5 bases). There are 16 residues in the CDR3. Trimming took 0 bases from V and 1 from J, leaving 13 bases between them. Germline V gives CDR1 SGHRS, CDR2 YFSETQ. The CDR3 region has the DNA TGCGCCAGCAGCTTGGGGGGCCCGACAGAGAACACTGAAGCTTTCTTT. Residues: CASSLGGPTENTEAFF. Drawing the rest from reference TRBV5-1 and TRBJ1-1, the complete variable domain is KAGVTQTPRYLIKTRGQQVTLSCSPISGHRSVSWYQQTPGQGLQFLFEYFSETQRNKGNFPGRFSGRQFSNSRSEMNVSTLELGDSALYLCASSLGGPTENTEAFFGQGTRLTVV.

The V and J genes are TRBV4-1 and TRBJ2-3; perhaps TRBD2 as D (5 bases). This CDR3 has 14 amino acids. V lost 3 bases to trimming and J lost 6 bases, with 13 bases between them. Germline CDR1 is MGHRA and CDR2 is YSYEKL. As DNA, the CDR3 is TGCGCCAGCAGCCAGGCCCTGCGGGCTGATACGCAGTATTTT. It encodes CASSQALRADTQYF.

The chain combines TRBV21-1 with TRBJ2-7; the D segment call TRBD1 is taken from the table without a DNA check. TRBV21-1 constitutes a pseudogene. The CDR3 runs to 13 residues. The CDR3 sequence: CASSKETDDEQYF. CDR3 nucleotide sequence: TGTGCCAGCAGCAAAGAGACAGATGATGAGCAGTACTTC.

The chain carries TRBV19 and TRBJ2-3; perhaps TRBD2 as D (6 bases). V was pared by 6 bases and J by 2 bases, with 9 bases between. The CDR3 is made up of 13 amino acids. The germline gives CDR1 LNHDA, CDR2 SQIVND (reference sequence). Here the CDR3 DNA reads TGTGCCAGTAGGGGGGGTCCCACAGATACGCAGTATTTT. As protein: CASRGGPTDTQYF.

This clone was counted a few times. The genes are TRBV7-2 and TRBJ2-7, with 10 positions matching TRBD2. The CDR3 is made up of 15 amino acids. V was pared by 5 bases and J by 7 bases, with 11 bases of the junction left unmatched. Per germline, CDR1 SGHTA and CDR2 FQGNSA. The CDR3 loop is CASSTLAGGSREQYF. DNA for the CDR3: TGTGCCAGCAGCACCTTAGCGGGAGGATCCCGGGAGCAGTACTTC.

The CDR3, as DNA: TGTGCCAGCAGCCCGCAGGGTCTAGGTAATGAAAAACTGTTTTTT. This gives the protein CASSPQGLGNEKLFF. The chain joins TRBV4-2 to TRBJ1-4; D is perhaps TRBD1 (5 bases). This CDR3 is 15 amino acids long. CDR1 and CDR2 (germline): LGHNA, YNFKEQ. With 4 bases removed from V and 4 bases from J, the gap between germline ends came to 13 bases.

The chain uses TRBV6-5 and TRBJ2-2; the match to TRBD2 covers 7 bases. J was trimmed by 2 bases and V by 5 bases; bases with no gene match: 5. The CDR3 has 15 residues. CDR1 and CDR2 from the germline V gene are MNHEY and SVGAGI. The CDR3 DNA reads TGTGCCAGCAGTAAAATAGCGGGTAACACCGGGGAGCTGTTTTTT. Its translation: CASSKIAGNTGELFF.

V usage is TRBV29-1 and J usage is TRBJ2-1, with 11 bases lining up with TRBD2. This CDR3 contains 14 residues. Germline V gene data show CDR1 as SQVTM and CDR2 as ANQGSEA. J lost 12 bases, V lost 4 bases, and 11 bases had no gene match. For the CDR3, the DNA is TGCAGCGTTGGACTAGCGGGGCTTCTGAGAGGGCAGTTCTTC. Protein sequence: CSVGLAGLLRGQFF.

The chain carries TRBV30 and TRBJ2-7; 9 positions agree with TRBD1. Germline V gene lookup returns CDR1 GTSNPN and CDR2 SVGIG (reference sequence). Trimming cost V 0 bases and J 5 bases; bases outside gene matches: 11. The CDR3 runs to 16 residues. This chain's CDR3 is CAWSVKGQGMGNEQYF. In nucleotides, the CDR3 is TGTGCCTGGAGTGTAAAGGGACAGGGAATGGGCAACGAGCAGTACTTC.

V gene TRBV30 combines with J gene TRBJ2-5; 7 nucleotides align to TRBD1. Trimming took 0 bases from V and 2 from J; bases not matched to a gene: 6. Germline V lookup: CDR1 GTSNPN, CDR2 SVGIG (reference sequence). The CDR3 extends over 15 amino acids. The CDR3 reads CAWSVIQGKQETQYF. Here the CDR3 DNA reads TGTGCCTGGAGTGTGATACAGGGGAAACAAGAGACCCAGTACTTC.

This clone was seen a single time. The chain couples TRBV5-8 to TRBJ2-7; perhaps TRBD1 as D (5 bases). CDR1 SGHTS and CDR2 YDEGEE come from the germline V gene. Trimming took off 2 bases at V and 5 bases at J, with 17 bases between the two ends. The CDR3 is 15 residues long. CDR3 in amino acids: CASSFGAGPPHEQYF. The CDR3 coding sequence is TGTGCCAGCAGCTTTGGGGCCGGGCCTCCCCACGAGCAGTACTTC.

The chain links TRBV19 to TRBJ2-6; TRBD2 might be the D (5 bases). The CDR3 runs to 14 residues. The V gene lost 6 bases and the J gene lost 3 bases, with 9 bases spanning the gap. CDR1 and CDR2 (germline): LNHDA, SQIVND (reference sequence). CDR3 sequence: CASRDGIGANVLTF. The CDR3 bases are TGTGCCAGTAGGGACGGGATTGGGGCCAACGTCCTGACTTTC.

The CDR3 loop is CASSMTGIYTEAFF. The CDR3 coding sequence is TGTGCCAGCAGTATGACAGGGATTTACACTGAAGCTTTCTTT. This chain joins TRBV2 and TRBJ1-1, with 7 bases lining up with TRBD1. The V segment lost 5 bases and the J segment 3 bases; nucleotides outside the gene matches: 6. Germline loops: CDR1 SNHLY, CDR2 FYNNEI. This CDR3 is built from 14 residues.

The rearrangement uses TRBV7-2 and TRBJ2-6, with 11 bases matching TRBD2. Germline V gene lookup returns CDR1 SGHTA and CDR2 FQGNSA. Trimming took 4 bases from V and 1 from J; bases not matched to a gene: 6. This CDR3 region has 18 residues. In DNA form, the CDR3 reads TGTGCCAGCAGCTCTGTACTAGCGGGGGCGTCTGGGGCCAACGTCCTGACTTTC. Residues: CASSSVLAGASGANVLTF. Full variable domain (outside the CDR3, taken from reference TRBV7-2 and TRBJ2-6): GAGVSQSPSNKVTEKGKDVELRCDPISGHTALYWYRQSLGQGLEFLIYFQGNSAPDKSGLPSDRFSAERTGGSVSTLTIQRTQQEDSAVYLCASSSVLAGASGANVLTFGAGSRLTVL.

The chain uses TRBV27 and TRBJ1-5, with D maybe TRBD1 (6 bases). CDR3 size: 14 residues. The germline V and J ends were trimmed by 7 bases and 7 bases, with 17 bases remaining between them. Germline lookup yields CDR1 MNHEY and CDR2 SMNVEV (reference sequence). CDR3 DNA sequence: TGTGCCAGCAACTACGGGGGGGCTGGGCAGCCCCAGCATTTT. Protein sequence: CASNYGGAGQPQHF.

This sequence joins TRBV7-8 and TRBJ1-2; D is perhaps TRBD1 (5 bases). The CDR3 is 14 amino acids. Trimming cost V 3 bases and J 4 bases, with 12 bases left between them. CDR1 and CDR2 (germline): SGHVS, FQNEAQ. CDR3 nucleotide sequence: TGTGCCAGCAGCTTTAAGGGGACTACCTATGGCTACACCTTC. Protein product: CASSFKGTTYGYTF. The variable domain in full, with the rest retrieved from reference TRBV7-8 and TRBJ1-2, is GAGVSQSPRYKVAKRGQDVALRCDPISGHVSLFWYQQALGQGPEFLTYFQNEAQLDKSGLPSDRFFAERPEGSVSTLKIQRTQQEDSAVYLCASSFKGTTYGYTFGSGTRLTVV.